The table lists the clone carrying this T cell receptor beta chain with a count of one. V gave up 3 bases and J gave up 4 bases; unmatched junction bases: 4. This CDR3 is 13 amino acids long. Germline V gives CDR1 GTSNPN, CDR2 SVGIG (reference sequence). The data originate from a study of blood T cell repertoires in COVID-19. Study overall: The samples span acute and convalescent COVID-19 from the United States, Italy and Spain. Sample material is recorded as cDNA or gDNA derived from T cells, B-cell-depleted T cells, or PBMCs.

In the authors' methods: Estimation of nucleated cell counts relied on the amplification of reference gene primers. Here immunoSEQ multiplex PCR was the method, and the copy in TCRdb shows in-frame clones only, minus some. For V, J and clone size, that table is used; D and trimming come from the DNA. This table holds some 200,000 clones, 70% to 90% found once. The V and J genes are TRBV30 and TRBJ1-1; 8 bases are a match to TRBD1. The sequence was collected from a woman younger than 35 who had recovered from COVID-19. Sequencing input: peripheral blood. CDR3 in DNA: TGTGCCTGGAGCCGGACAGGGTTCACTGAAGCTTTCTTT. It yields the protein CAWSRTGFTEAFF.